These 12 T cell receptor beta chains came from one sample sequenced in a study of blood T cell repertoires in COVID-19. Assay used: immunoSEQ multiplex PCR; TCRdb lists only in-frame clones, some missing. The sample yields about 44,000 clones, about 87% seen once. The specimen was peripheral blood. The receptors originated from a human donor in a cohort sampled during active COVID-19.

This clone was recorded only once. CDR3 loop: CASSQSGTGIHSPLHF. CDR3 sequence (DNA): TGTGCCAGCAGCCAGTCCGGGACAGGGATTCATTCACCCCTCCACTTT. V usage is TRBV3-1 (or the pseudogene TRBV3-2) and J usage is TRBJ1-6; 9 bases are shared with TRBD1. The J segment lost 8 bases and the V segment lost 3 bases, leaving 8 bases of the junction unmatched. Germline CDR1 reads LGHDT; CDR2 reads YNNKEL (reference sequence). The CDR3 sequence is 16 residues long.

The J gene is TRBJ2-2, the V gene TRBV5-1; 9 nucleotides agree with TRBD2. V lost 4 bases, J lost 3 bases, and 7 bases stayed unmatched. The CDR3 has 16 amino acids. Germline V gene data show CDR1 as SGHRS and CDR2 as YFSETQ. The CDR3 coding sequence is TGCGCCAGCAGCCGCACTAGCGGGCGATACACCGGGGAGCTGTTTTTT. This encodes CASSRTSGRYTGELFF. The full variable domain, in which reference TRBV5-1 and TRBJ2-2 provide the parts outside the CDR3, is KAGVTQTPRYLIKTRGQQVTLSCSPISGHRSVSWYQQTPGQGLQFLFEYFSETQRNKGNFPGRFSGRQFSNSRSEMNVSTLELGDSALYLCASSRTSGRYTGELFFGEGSRLTVL.

This chain joins TRBV28 and TRBJ1-5, with D possibly being TRBD1 (5 bases). V lost 8 bases, J lost 9 bases, and 20 bases lay in between. This CDR3 is built from 14 residues. CDR1 MDHEN and CDR2 SYDVKM come from the germline V gene. The CDR3 bases are TGTGCCAGCTGGTCGACAGCGATTTTTGGGCCCCAGCATTTT. This encodes CASWSTAIFGPQHF.

The V gene is TRBV10-3, the J gene TRBJ2-1; a weak D match, TRBD1 (5 bases). The CDR3 totals 13 residues. V was trimmed by 5 bases and J by 7 bases, leaving 12 bases between them. Germline V lookup: CDR1 ENHRY, CDR2 SYGVKD. The CDR3 reads CAISQGLGNEQFF. CDR3 bases: TGTGCCATCAGTCAGGGTCTAGGGAATGAGCAGTTCTTC.

The rearrangement uses TRBV2 and TRBJ1-2, with TRBD1 matching over 9 bases. The CDR3 has 12 residues. With V trimmed by 6 bases and J by 8 bases, 4 bases remained unmatched. CDR1 and CDR2 (germline): SNHLY, FYNNEI. The CDR3 sequence: CASRGTGIGYTF. As DNA, the CDR3 is TGTGCCAGCAGAGGGACAGGGATAGGCTACACCTTC.

Details on this clone: Other DNA sequences in this specimen translate into the identical CDR3. The chain recombines TRBV7-9 with TRBJ2-3, with D perhaps matching TRBD1 (5 bases). The CDR3 length is 14 residues. The V end lost 2 bases, the J end lost 0 bases, and 6 bases lay between the germline ends. Germline V CDR1 and CDR2: SEHNR, FQNEAQ (reference sequence). This CDR3 is CASSLQGSTDTQYF. In DNA, the CDR3 is TGTGCCAGCAGCTTACAGGGTAGCACAGATACGCAGTATTTT. Filled out from reference TRBV7-9 and TRBJ2-3, the complete variable domain reads DTGVSQNPRHKITKRGQNVTFRCDPISEHNRLYWYRQTLGQGPEFLTYFQNEAQLEKSRLLSDRFSAERPKGSFSTLEIQRTEQGDSAMYLCASSLQGSTDTQYFGPGTRLTVL.

The V gene is TRBV5-4, the J gene TRBJ1-2; D is possibly TRBD1 (5 bases). The CDR3 runs to 13 residues. The germline gives CDR1 SGHNT, CDR2 YYREEE (reference sequence). V gave up 4 bases and J gave up 7 bases, with 14 bases separating them. CDR3 coding DNA: TGTGCCAGCAGCCTCATCAGGGATGCTGGCTACACCTTC. This sequence encodes CASSLIRDAGYTF.

The rearrangement uses TRBV9 and TRBJ2-5; 8 bases agree with TRBD2. Losses at the gene ends were 4 bases for V and 1 base for J; bases not matched to a gene: 6. The CDR3 is 15 amino acids. Germline values: CDR1 SGDLS, CDR2 YYNGEE. In DNA form, the CDR3 reads TGTGCCAGCAGCCCCAGACTAGCGACCCAAGAGACCCAGTACTTC. Protein sequence: CASSPRLATQETQYF.

This chain joins TRBV11-2 and TRBJ2-7, with D maybe TRBD1 (6 bases). This CDR3 has 14 amino acids. V lost 8 bases to trimming and J lost 4 bases, with 18 bases between them. Germline CDR1 is SGHAT and CDR2 is FQNNGV. The CDR3 nucleotides are TGTGCCAGCCGCGTCAGAGGGGGTGTATACGAGCAGTACTTC. This sequence encodes CASRVRGGVYEQYF. The full variable domain, completed using reference TRBV11-2 and TRBJ2-7, is EAGVAQSPRYKIIEKRQSVAFWCNPISGHATLYWYQQILGQGPKLLIQFQNNGVVDDSQLPKDRFSAERLKGVDSTLKIQPAKLEDSAVYLCASRVRGGVYEQYFGPGTRLTVT.

The V call is TRBV19, the J call TRBJ1-5; 7 nucleotides agree with TRBD1. Germline trimming cut 3 bases from V and 3 bases from J; bases unmatched to any gene: 5. Germline CDR1 is LNHDA and CDR2 is SQIVND (reference sequence). This CDR3 has 15 residues. DNA for the CDR3: TGTGCCAGTAGTATGGCGGGACAGATCAATCAGCCCCAGCATTTT. It translates to CASSMAGQINQPQHF.

The V gene is TRBV27, the J gene TRBJ2-3; 7 bases match TRBD1. CDR3 length: 15 amino acids. The V and J ends lost 2 bases and 0 bases, in that order; junction bases with no gene match: 2. Germline values: CDR1 MNHEY, CDR2 SMNVEV (reference sequence). The CDR3 DNA reads TGTGCCAGCAGTTTAAGGGGACAGAGCACAGATACGCAGTATTTT. Its translation: CASSLRGQSTDTQYF.

The chain uses TRBV6-6 and TRBJ2-5; perhaps TRBD1 as D (6 bases). The germline CDR1 and CDR2 sequences are MNHNY and SVGAGI (reference sequence). The ends were cut back, 0 bases at V and 4 bases at J, with 9 bases in the middle. This CDR3 is 14 amino acids long. DNA for the CDR3: TGTGCCAGCAGTTACTCTTGGGGGCGAGAGACCCAGTACTTC. This codes for CASSYSWGRETQYF.